Shown below are 4 T cell receptor beta chains from a single sample sequenced in a study of beta chain features in type 1 diabetes. The whole isolated RNA underwent reverse transcription, so sequencing captured expressed TCRB transcripts. Here immunoSEQ multiplex PCR was the method, and the copy in TCRdb shows in-frame clones only, minus some. The sample lists 130,000 to 150,000 clones, under 11% occurring once. The specimen was naive CD4+ T cells from blood. The receptors were gathered from a man younger than 35 in good health.

The chain is built from TRBV5-4 and TRBJ2-3; 8 bases fit TRBD2. This CDR3 contains 15 residues. The junction had 2 bases not matched to a gene; V was cut back by 1 base and J by 1 base. Germline assignment: CDR1 SGHNT and CDR2 YYREEE (reference sequence). This CDR3 is CASSLSGGGTDTQYF. As DNA, the CDR3 is TGTGCCAGCAGCTTGAGCGGGGGTGGCACAGATACGCAGTATTTT.

This clone showed up just a few times. This chain links TRBV2 with TRBJ1-3, with 9 bases that match TRBD1. V shed 5 bases, J shed 4 bases, and the junction held 3 bases outside the gene matches. The CDR3 loop spans 14 amino acids. From germline, CDR1 is SNHLY and CDR2 FYNNEI. CDR3 loop: CASSKGQGGNTIYF. In nucleotides, the CDR3 is TGTGCCAGCAGTAAGGGACAGGGAGGAAACACCATATATTTT. Full variable domain (outside the CDR3, taken from reference TRBV2 and TRBJ1-3): EPEVTQTPSHQVTQMGQEVILRCVPISNHLYFYWYRQILGQKVEFLVSFYNNEISEKSEIFDDQFSVERPDGSNFTLKIRSTKLEDSAMYFCASSKGQGGNTIYFGEGSWLTVV.

The table lists this clone with a few counts. The chain links TRBV4-1 to TRBJ1-3, with 10 bases matching TRBD1. This CDR3 has 17 amino acids. From germline, CDR1 is MGHRA and CDR2 YSYEKL. Losses at the gene ends were 1 base for V and 3 bases for J; bases not matched to a gene: 6. In nucleotides, the CDR3 is TGCGCCAGCAGCCAAGGCCCGGGGACAGGGGTTGGAAACACCATATATTTT. This codes for CASSQGPGTGVGNTIYF.

This clone was detected a few times. The V and J genes are TRBV5-1 and TRBJ2-3, with a tentative D call TRBD2 (6 bases). Trimming removed 4 bases from V and 2 bases from J, with 14 bases in between. Germline assignment: CDR1 SGHRS and CDR2 YFSETQ. CDR3 length equals 15 residues. The CDR3 loop is CASSTGLANTDTQYF. Here the CDR3 DNA reads TGCGCCAGCAGCACCGGCCTAGCGAACACAGATACGCAGTATTTT.